These T cell receptor beta chains were read from a single sample in a study of human T cells and chemical hapten exposure. MiXCR, applied by TCRdb to the RACE reads, yields one record per CDR3 protein. In the table there are tens of thousands of distinct CDR3 sequences, approximately 4.7% of which are singletons. Sequencing was carried out using whole blood. All receptors derive from a female donor in good health. Some clones in this sample may be carry-over from other donors' samples. Both conserved end residues are part of each CDR3. The order of the fields is V gene, J gene, D gene, CDR3 protein. The D gene is left open where the match is weak.

>TRBV6-5|TRBJ2-3|-
CASSYSPSGTDTQYF
>TRBV12-3/TRBV12-4|TRBJ1-4|TRBD1
CASSRTGTAKELFF
>TRBV7-2|TRBJ2-1|-
CASSLTQLLEQFF
>TRBV2|TRBJ1-5|TRBD1
CASSAENRGTGKFSNQPQHF
>TRBV5-6|TRBJ1-2|TRBD1
CASSSALDRANYGYTF
>TRBV6-6|TRBJ1-5|-
CASKTGTNQPQHF
>TRBV3-1|TRBJ2-1|TRBD2
CASRTGGGASYNEQFF
>TRBV29-1|TRBJ1-5|-
CSVSGGDQQPQHF
>TRBV28|TRBJ2-2|TRBD1
CASRGQGAKIRELFF
>TRBV21-1|TRBJ1-2|-
CASSKEGIF
>TRBV5-1|TRBJ1-1|-
CASSPGVGTEAFF
>TRBV29-1|TRBJ2-3|TRBD2
CSVGSGGGTDTQYF
>TRBV27|TRBJ2-7|TRBD1
CASSMGQRTYEQYF
>TRBV20-1|TRBJ2-5|TRBD2
CSARDLTSMETQYF
>TRBV5-1|TRBJ2-7|-
CASSLLGAYEQYF
>TRBV14|TRBJ1-1|-
CASSQDDSQTWNPEAFF
>TRBV28|TRBJ2-7|TRBD1
CASKKRTGTSYEQYF
>TRBV6-1|TRBJ2-7|-
CATLLWSSSYEQYF
>TRBV7-9|TRBJ1-1|TRBD1
CASSETQGGWTEAFF
>TRBV21-1|TRBJ1-6|-
CASSKVGQGQSPLHF
>TRBV12-3/TRBV12-4|TRBJ1-2|-
CASSLTLNYGYTF
>TRBV3-1|TRBJ2-1|TRBD2
CASSQMAGGYEQFF
>TRBV5-1|TRBJ2-3|-
CASSLEDYGTDTQYF
>TRBV3-1|TRBJ2-1|TRBD2
CASSQGSSGVRYEQFF
>TRBV5-1|TRBJ1-3|-
CASSLEGSGSGNTIYF
>TRBV7-9|TRBJ1-2|-
CASSFPSDSYGYTF
>TRBV5-1|TRBJ2-7|TRBD2
CASSPGGPQSSHEQYF
>TRBV6-2/TRBV6-3|TRBJ2-1|TRBD2
CASISGTSGGAYEQFF
>TRBV30|TRBJ1-5|-
CAWRLAGSNQPQHF
>TRBV5-1|TRBJ2-5|TRBD1
CASSGQTGVETQYF
>TRBV5-1|TRBJ1-2|-
CASSLEARRVTGYGYTF
>TRBV7-8|TRBJ1-1|-
CASSLVQGTEAFF
>TRBV7-3|TRBJ2-3|TRBD2
CASSRCKLATCTDTQYF
>TRBV5-1|TRBJ2-1|TRBD1
CASSLEGQGAGEQFF
>TRBV7-2|TRBJ2-5|-
CASSSRGGTLQGETQYF
>TRBV5-4|TRBJ2-3|-
CASSSGQSSTDTQYF
>TRBV5-8|TRBJ2-6|-
CASSLGQWSGANVLTF
>TRBV20-1|TRBJ1-6|-
CSARDTGHPDSPLHF
>TRBV27|TRBJ2-2|-
CASSFRVGELFF
>TRBV20-1|TRBJ2-1|TRBD2
CSYPTSGGQGEQFF
>TRBV5-1|TRBJ1-1|-
CASSLYRTNTEAFF
>TRBV6-5|TRBJ1-1|-
CASSYYGRATEAFF
>TRBV7-7|TRBJ2-1|TRBD1
CASSTPDRMYNEQFF
>TRBV28|TRBJ2-6|-
CASYNSGGSGANVLTF
>TRBV6-5|TRBJ1-3|-
CASSYHGQSSGNTIYF
>TRBV5-1|TRBJ1-2|-
CASSFDSNYGYTF
>TRBV29-1|TRBJ2-7|TRBD1
CSVEYKEGRGYEQYF
>TRBV19|TRBJ1-6|TRBD1
CASSPRTGANSPLHF
>TRBV18|TRBJ2-3|TRBD1
CASSPLFEGGGLRDTQYF
>TRBV19|TRBJ1-1|TRBD1
CASSTDRGPVLDTEAFF
>TRBV10-3|TRBJ2-5|TRBD2
CAISESLAGEVRAQYF
>TRBV5-1|TRBJ2-7|-
CASSLISESYEQYF
>TRBV11-3|TRBJ2-3|-
CASSSTSGGEGTDTQYF
>TRBV20-1|TRBJ2-1|TRBD1
CSAREWTGSIYNEQFF
>TRBV15|TRBJ2-7|-
CATSISGTWTEQYF